These 25 T cell receptor beta chains originate from one sample sequenced in a study of blood T cell repertoires in COVID-19 (dated by TCRdb to about 2020). Library creation used the immunoSEQ multiplex PCR assay. Held by TCRdb, this immuneACCESS table contains in-frame sequences only and omits some clones. Under half of the omission traces to an unresolved V gene where checked; the cause of the rest is unknown. This sample comprises around 63,000 clones, 84% of them detected only once. The ten largest clones capture about 15% of the sample. The material sequenced was peripheral blood. These TCRs come from a man in his sixties with COVID-19, enrolled during active disease.

CDR3 protein: CAWRGGQGFTGPYTF. The DNA of the CDR3 is TGTGCCTGGCGGGGAGGTCAGGGCTTTACAGGACCCTACACCTTC. This chain connects TRBV30 to TRBJ1-2; tentative D call: TRBD1 (5 bases). CDR1 is GTSNPN and CDR2 is SVGIG in the germline V gene (reference sequence). V was pared by 5 bases and J by 10 bases, with 26 bases between. This CDR3 has 15 residues.

The CDR3 here is CASSISRQGASLGYTF. CDR3 nucleotide sequence: TGTGCCAGCAGCATATCCAGACAGGGGGCTTCCTTGGGGTACACCTTC. The genes are TRBV27 and TRBJ1-2; 10 positions match TRBD1. This CDR3 has 16 residues. Per germline, CDR1 MNHEY and CDR2 SMNVEV (reference sequence). Germline trimming cut 6 bases from V and 11 bases from J; bases unmatched to any gene: 18.

The V and J genes are TRBV30 and TRBJ1-6; the match to TRBD1 covers 10 bases. Germline loops: CDR1 GTSNPN, CDR2 SVGIG (reference sequence). The ends lost 5 bases at V and 7 bases at J; junction bases unmatched: 2. This CDR3 region has 13 residues. CDR3 nucleotides: TGTGCCTGGGGGGGACAGGGGAATTCACCCCTCCACTTT. This translates into CAWGGQGNSPLHF.

The chain is built from TRBV6-2 or TRBV6-3 and TRBJ2-1; D possibly matches TRBD1 or TRBD2 (9 bases each). The CDR3 length is 19 residues. From germline, CDR1 is MNHEY and CDR2 SVGEGT. Trimming pared 5 bases from V and 3 bases from J, leaving 26 bases between. CDR3 sequence reads: CASSRQGDVAGDFYNEQFF. In nucleotides, the CDR3 is TGTGCCAGCAGTAGACAGGGGGACGTAGCGGGAGACTTCTACAATGAGCAGTTCTTC.

A word on this clone: The sample carries other DNA sequences with the same CDR3. The chain carries TRBV10-1 and TRBJ2-3; D unclear. This CDR3 has 13 residues. V dropped 2 bases and J dropped 0 bases, with 3 bases sitting between them. Germline V CDR1 and CDR2: WNHNN, SYGVQD (reference sequence). The CDR3 bases are TGCGCCAGCAGTGAGCCGAGCACAGATACGCAGTATTTT. It is translated as CASSEPSTDTQYF.

The V and J genes are TRBV10-1 and TRBJ2-3; a possible D gene is TRBD2 (5 bases). The CDR3 is 13 residues long. Trimming shortened V by 5 bases and J by 7 bases, and 13 bases separated the two germline ends. Germline loops: CDR1 WNHNN, CDR2 SYGVQD (reference sequence). CDR3 sequence: CASSTGVGNTQYF. The CDR3 coding sequence is TGCGCCAGCAGTACCGGGGTGGGTAATACGCAGTATTTT.

This rearrangement joins TRBV11-2 to TRBJ2-1, with TRBD2 identical over 13 bases. Germline CDR1 and CDR2: SGHAT and FQNNGV. The ends lost 3 bases at V and 7 bases at J; junction bases unmatched: 3. CDR3 size: 15 residues. The CDR3 DNA reads TGTGCCAGCAGCTTGAAACTAGCGGGAGGGAATGAGCAGTTCTTC. Translation gives CASSLKLAGGNEQFF.

This sequence joins TRBV4-2 and TRBJ2-3; the match to TRBD1 covers 8 bases. After removal of 7 bases from V and 3 bases from J, the junction contained 9 bases not matched to a gene. From germline, CDR1 is LGHNA and CDR2 YNFKEQ. This CDR3 comprises 15 residues. CDR3 in DNA: TGTGCCAGCACCGGACAGGGAGTCATTACAGATACGCAGTATTTT. This codes for CASTGQGVITDTQYF.

The chain uses TRBV11-2 and TRBJ1-1, with 7 bases lining up with TRBD1. This CDR3 is built from 15 residues. J was trimmed by 2 bases and V by 1 base; bases with no gene match: 4. Germline V gene sequence: CDR1 SGHAT, CDR2 FQNNGV. DNA of the CDR3: TGTGCCAGCAGCTTAGGGGCAGGGGGTAACACTGAAGCTTTCTTT. This translates into CASSLGAGGNTEAFF.

The CDR3 bases are TGTGCCAGCAGTTCGGACAGGGCGGAGACCCAGTACTTC. Translating it yields CASSSDRAETQYF. The chain recombines TRBV6-5 with TRBJ2-5; TRBD1 matches 8 bases. The CDR3 sequence is 13 residues long. Germline V CDR1 and CDR2: MNHEY, SVGAGI. Unmatched junction bases numbered 3, after V lost 4 bases and J lost 5 bases.

J is TRBJ2-7 and V is TRBV3-1 (or the pseudogene TRBV3-2), with a tentative D call TRBD1 (7 bases). Trimming cost V 4 bases and J 4 bases, with 17 bases left between them. There are 15 residues in the CDR3. Germline V lookup: CDR1 LGHDT, CDR2 YNNKEL (reference sequence). CDR3 residues: CASSLFGTAGYEQYF. CDR3 in DNA: TGTGCCAGCAGCCTTTTCGGGACAGCGGGTTACGAGCAGTACTTC.

The chain has TRBV5-6 and TRBJ1-5; the match to TRBD1 covers 7 bases. After removal of 3 bases from V and 0 bases from J, the junction contained 6 bases not matched to a gene. Germline CDR1 SGHDT, CDR2 YYEEEE. The CDR3 loop spans 16 amino acids. The CDR3 here is CASSSIRGNSNQPQHF. The CDR3 nucleotides are TGTGCCAGCAGCTCTATCAGGGGGAATAGCAATCAGCCCCAGCATTTT.

V is TRBV24-1 and J is TRBJ1-2, with 8 bases matching TRBD1. With V trimmed by 3 bases and J by 6 bases, 11 bases remained unmatched. Germline V gene sequence: CDR1 KGHDR, CDR2 SFDVKD. The CDR3 is 16 amino acids. Here the CDR3 DNA reads TGTGCCACCAGTGATCCGGGTGGACAGGGATCGCATGGCTACACCTTC. Its translation is CATSDPGGQGSHGYTF.

The V and J genes are TRBV3-1 (or the pseudogene TRBV3-2) and TRBJ2-2, with D possibly matching TRBD1 (6 bases). This CDR3 is built from 14 residues. The germline V and J ends were trimmed by 4 bases and 1 base, with 7 bases remaining between them. Germline CDR1 LGHDT, CDR2 YNNKEL (reference sequence). The CDR3 DNA sequence: TGTGCCAGCAGCCGGGGACAGAACACCGGGGAGCTGTTTTTT. Translated, it gives CASSRGQNTGELFF.

V is TRBV5-3 and J is TRBJ1-6, with no clear D. TRBV5-3 is treated as an ORF (open reading frame) with a function not yet certain. V was clipped by 4 bases and J by 9 bases, with 14 bases between them. This CDR3 contains 14 residues. The CDR3, as DNA: TGTGCCAGAAGCCGAGGTCTTAGTGGTTCACCCCTCCACTTT. This codes for CARSRGLSGSPLHF.

V gene TRBV11-2 combines with J gene TRBJ1-2; D remains ambiguous. This CDR3 comprises 13 residues. Deletions cut 6 bases from V and 8 bases from J, with 16 bases between. Germline V lookup: CDR1 SGHAT, CDR2 FQNNGV. CDR3 sequence (DNA): TGTGCCAGCAGTTTCGGGTGGGTTCGGGGCTACACCTTC. Its protein product is CASSFGWVRGYTF.

This clone was seen at least ten times. The chain has TRBV10-3 and TRBJ1-1; D unclear. V lost 3 bases and J 11 bases, leaving 22 bases between the germline ends. Germline lookup yields CDR1 ENHRY and CDR2 SYGVKD. The CDR3 covers 15 residues. CDR3 amino acids: CAISETLDQSGGAFF. CDR3 sequence (DNA): TGTGCCATCAGTGAAACATTGGATCAATCAGGCGGGGCTTTCTTT.

The rearrangement joins TRBV4-1 to TRBJ2-7, with TRBD1 identical over 7 bases. Unmatched junction bases numbered 7, after V lost 1 base and J lost 1 base. This CDR3 region has 16 residues. Germline CDR1 reads MGHRA; CDR2 reads YSYEKL. The chain's CDR3 is CASSQGDRRGSYEQYF. CDR3 nucleotides: TGCGCCAGCAGCCAAGGGGACAGAAGGGGTTCCTACGAGCAGTACTTC.

This clone was counted only a few times. This chain uses TRBV14 with TRBJ2-5; TRBD1 agrees at 10 bases. J was trimmed by 3 bases and V by 5 bases; bases with no gene match: 3. Germline V gene data show CDR1 as SGHDN and CDR2 as FVKESK. CDR3 size: 14 residues. This CDR3 reads CASSWGTGEETQYF. The CDR3 DNA reads TGTGCCAGCAGCTGGGGGACAGGGGAAGAGACCCAGTACTTC.

The chain joins TRBV4-1 to TRBJ2-7; a possible D gene is TRBD1 (5 bases). V lost 4 bases, J lost 4 bases, and 17 bases lay in between. CDR3 length equals 15 residues. CDR1 MGHRA and CDR2 YSYEKL come from the germline V gene. The CDR3 is CASSLFDSQRYEQYF. The CDR3 coding sequence is TGCGCCAGCAGCCTATTTGACAGTCAGCGTTACGAGCAGTACTTC.

The chain uses TRBV5-4 and TRBJ1-1; TRBD1 agrees at 8 bases. The CDR3 is made up of 13 amino acids. CDR1 and CDR2 (germline): SGHNT, YYREEE (reference sequence). The V and J ends lost 4 bases and 4 bases, in that order; junction bases with no gene match: 3. The DNA of the CDR3 is TGTGCCAGCAGCCAGACAGGGGTCACTGAAGCTTTCTTT. Its protein product is CASSQTGVTEAFF.

This clone was detected once. CDR3 loop: CASSEAGSTNYNEQFF. CDR3 sequence (DNA): TGTGCCAGCAGTGAAGCCGGGTCCACAAATTACAATGAGCAGTTCTTC. The V and J genes are TRBV2 and TRBJ2-1; no reliable D call. The CDR3 loop spans 16 amino acids. V shed 0 bases and J shed 4 bases, with 13 bases lying between them. Germline CDR1 is SNHLY and CDR2 is FYNNEI.

This chain uses TRBV7-6 with TRBJ1-2, with D possibly TRBD1 on 6 matching bases. Trimming stripped 3 bases from V and 0 bases from J, with 14 bases between. This CDR3 is built from 16 residues. CDR1 is SGHVS and CDR2 is FNYEAQ in the germline V gene. The CDR3 sequence is CASSFGTSATNYGYTF. In DNA form, the CDR3 reads TGTGCCAGCAGCTTCGGGACATCCGCTACTAACTATGGCTACACCTTC.

V usage is TRBV29-1 and J usage is TRBJ2-7, with a possible D match to TRBD1 (5 bases). V dropped 6 bases and J dropped 0 bases, with 18 bases sitting between them. The germline V gene encodes CDR1 SQVTM and CDR2 ANQGSEA. The CDR3 has 15 residues. The CDR3 nucleotides read TGCAGCGTGACGGACACCGTATGGAGCTCCTACGAGCAGTACTTC. This codes for CSVTDTVWSSYEQYF.

The chain recombines TRBV5-1 with TRBJ2-1, with 11 bases aligning to TRBD2. Germline V gene data show CDR1 as SGHRS and CDR2 as YFSETQ. V lost 4 bases, J lost 4 bases, and 10 bases stayed unmatched. The CDR3 length is 17 residues. The CDR3: CASSGLAGGGDYNEQFF. For the CDR3, the DNA is TGCGCCAGCAGCGGCCTAGCGGGGGGAGGGGATTACAATGAGCAGTTCTTC.